Listed below are T cell receptor beta chains from one sample, sequenced in a study of CD8 T cells in Susac syndrome. TCRdb re-analysed the immunoSEQ multiplex PCR reads in MiXCR, keeping a single row per CDR3 protein. The sample has approximately 94,000 distinct CDR3 sequences; 95% are singletons. The sample consisted of CD8+ T cells from PBMCs. The receptors come from a human donor with Susac syndrome. The CDR3 runs from the conserved cysteine through the conserved F or W. D genes are given only for firm matches. A clone size is listed for some rows: how often the clone was seen (once, few, many), or a class if it is expanded.

d_call j_call clone_size v_call cdr3_aa cdr3_nt
NA TRBJ1-2 NA TRBV29-1 CSVDVGAYGYTF TGCAGCGTTGACGTAGGGGCCTATGGCTACACCTTC
TRBD1 TRBJ2-7 NA TRBV2 CASSGGQAHEQYF TGTGCCAGCAGTGGGGGACAGGCCCACGAGCAGTACTTC
NA TRBJ2-3 NA TRBV5-1 CASSSVPGLASTDTQYF TGCGCCAGCAGCTCCGTCCCGGGACTCGCTAGCACAGATACGCAGTATTTT
NA TRBJ2-5 NA TRBV4-2 CASSRGGGSQETQYF TGTGCCAGCAGCAGGGGGGGCGGATCTCAAGAGACCCAGTACTTC
NA TRBJ1-2 NA TRBV10-2 CASSASREGYTF TGCGCCAGCAGTGCGTCGAGAGAGGGCTACACCTTC
NA TRBJ2-5 NA TRBV4-1 CASSQERGWETQYF TGCGCCAGCAGCCAAGAAAGAGGGTGGGAGACCCAGTACTTC
NA TRBJ2-3 few TRBV13 CASSLASTDTQYF TGTGCCAGCAGCTTAGCATCGACAGATACGCAGTATTTT
NA TRBJ2-1 NA TRBV13 CASSGEGISYNEQFF TGTGCCAGCTCAGGGGAGGGAATCTCCTACAATGAGCAGTTCTTC
NA TRBJ2-1 NA TRBV9 CASSARQLDSVGDEQFF TGTGCCAGCAGCGCAAGACAACTGGATTCGGTGGGGGATGAGCAGTTCTTC
NA TRBJ2-7 once TRBV29-1 CSVVQPGASYEQYF TGCAGCGTTGTTCAGCCGGGGGCTAGCTACGAGCAGTACTTC